These 29 T cell receptor beta chains share one sample of origin, sequenced in a study of cytomegalovirus exposure and HLA in healthy donors. PCR was performed using 60 Vbeta and 13 Jbeta primers. Method: immunoSEQ multiplex PCR; TCRdb's copy keeps in-frame clones and lacks some. The sample lists more than 100,000 clones, roughly 66% occurring once. The sequenced sample was PBMCs. These receptor sequences come from a woman in her fifties or sixties in good health and CMV-seronegative.

This clone was counted only a few times. This chain joins TRBV7-9 and TRBJ2-6; TRBD1 matches 7 bases. Germline V gene data show CDR1 as SEHNR and CDR2 as FQNEAQ (reference sequence). The CDR3 has 17 residues. V shed 2 bases and J 0 bases; nucleotides not matched to a gene: 4. The CDR3 region has the DNA TGTGCCAGCAGCTTACCGGGACAGTCCTCTGGGGCCAACGTCCTGACTTTC. Translated, it gives CASSLPGQSSGANVLTF.

The chain couples TRBV18 to TRBJ2-3; tentatively, D is TRBD1 (7 bases). This CDR3 is 14 amino acids long. Germline V gene sequence: CDR1 KGHSH, CDR2 LQKENI. Trimming stripped 0 bases from V and 6 bases from J, with 10 bases between. CDR3 protein: CASSPPPGGDTQYF. The CDR3 DNA reads as TGTGCCAGCTCACCACCCCCAGGGGGGGATACGCAGTATTTT.

The chain combines TRBV5-1 with TRBJ2-2, with TRBD2 identical over 7 bases. V lost 5 bases, J lost 3 bases, and 19 bases stayed unmatched. Germline CDR1 SGHRS, CDR2 YFSETQ. The CDR3 has 19 residues. The DNA for the CDR3 is TGCGCCAGCAGGGCCCCCCCTAGAGGGAGGGCCCTGGACACCGGGGAGCTGTTTTTT. Protein sequence: CASRAPPRGRALDTGELFF.

This clone was recorded only once. The V and J genes are TRBV10-2 and TRBJ2-5, with unresolved D. TRBJ2-7 explains the end of the DNA better; the J call may be wrong. From germline, CDR1 is WSHSY and CDR2 SAAADI. CDR3 length equals 14 residues. CDR3 in amino acids: CASSEPSLDYEQYF. The CDR3 DNA reads as TGCGCCAGCAGTGAGCCGAGTTTGGACTACGAGCAGTACTTC.

The chain joins TRBV5-4 to TRBJ2-1; 9 bases line up with TRBD1. Per germline, CDR1 SGHNT and CDR2 YYREEE (reference sequence). This CDR3 has 17 residues. With V trimmed by 1 base and J by 2 bases, 7 bases remained unmatched. The CDR3 DNA follows: TGTGCCAGCAGCTTGCCCACGGGACAGGGTACCTACAATGAGCAGTTCTTC. Translated: CASSLPTGQGTYNEQFF.

V is TRBV18 and J is TRBJ2-2; maybe TRBD2 (5 bases). Trimming took off 1 base at V and 6 bases at J, with 9 bases between the two ends. Germline V CDR1 and CDR2: KGHSH, LQKENI. This CDR3 has 14 amino acids. CDR3 sequence: CASSPQRAAGELFF. The CDR3 DNA reads as TGTGCCAGCTCACCACAGAGGGCTGCCGGGGAGCTGTTTTTT.

This chain links TRBV10-3 with TRBJ2-3, with TRBD2 identical over 10 bases. CDR1 and CDR2 (germline): ENHRY, SYGVKD. V trimming: 6 bases; J trimming: 1 base; junction bases outside the gene matches: 4. CDR3 length: 15 residues. Here the CDR3 reads CAIRGGTSGTDTQYF. Written as DNA, the CDR3 is TGTGCCATCAGGGGAGGGACTAGCGGCACAGATACGCAGTATTTT.

The rearrangement uses TRBV4-1 and TRBJ2-3, with D possibly matching TRBD1 (6 bases). The CDR3 has 15 residues. CDR1 MGHRA and CDR2 YSYEKL come from the germline V gene. Between the trimmed V and J ends, which lost 1 base and 2 bases, there was a span of 10 bases. The CDR3: CASSQVPGHTDTQYF. The CDR3 bases are TGCGCCAGCAGCCAAGTTCCGGGACACACAGATACGCAGTATTTT.

The chain joins TRBV29-1 to TRBJ1-1; D not certain. Trimming shortened V by 7 bases and J by 3 bases, and 18 bases separated the two germline ends. The CDR3 runs 14 residues. Germline V gene lookup returns CDR1 SQVTM and CDR2 ANQGSEA. The CDR3 DNA is TGCAGCGCCCCAATGTGGGAAGCGGACACTGAAGCTTTCTTT. The encoded protein is CSAPMWEADTEAFF. Using reference TRBV29-1 and TRBJ1-1 for the parts outside the CDR3, the full variable domain is SAVISQKPSRDICQRGTSLTIQCQVDSQVTMMFWYRQQPGQSLTLIATANQGSEATYESGFVIDKFPISRPNLTFSTLTVSNMSPEDSSIYLCSAPMWEADTEAFFGQGTRLTVV.

Only one count was recorded for this clone. The chain couples TRBV5-1 to TRBJ2-2, with 13 bases lining up with TRBD2. Germline values: CDR1 SGHRS, CDR2 YFSETQ. V was pared by 7 bases and J by 4 bases, with 10 bases of the junction left unmatched. The CDR3 covers 17 residues. The DNA for the CDR3 is TGCGCCAGCGGAGACGGGACTAGCGGGGCGGTCACCGGGGAGCTGTTTTTT. It yields the protein CASGDGTSGAVTGELFF.

The CDR3 sequence is CAWSFQRGYEQYF. The CDR3 coding sequence is TGTGCCTGGAGTTTCCAGCGGGGTTACGAGCAGTACTTC. This rearrangement joins TRBV30 to TRBJ2-7; 7 bases map to TRBD2. There are 13 residues in the CDR3. V gave up 2 bases and J gave up 4 bases; unmatched junction bases: 5. Germline CDR1 and CDR2: GTSNPN and SVGIG (reference sequence).

This clone was found a few times. V and J are TRBV29-1 and TRBJ1-4, with D possibly TRBD1 on 5 matching bases. Germline V gene lookup returns CDR1 SQVTM and CDR2 ANQGSEA. The CDR3 runs to 13 residues. The ends were cut back, 4 bases at V and 5 bases at J, with 11 bases in the middle. The CDR3 loop reads CSVAGRGNEKLFF. The CDR3 nucleotides are TGCAGCGTTGCGGGGAGGGGAAATGAAAAACTGTTTTTT.

This clone was seen a few times. V is TRBV2 and J is TRBJ2-5; 10 bases line up with TRBD2. Per germline, CDR1 SNHLY and CDR2 FYNNEI. This CDR3 contains 13 residues. The trim removed 6 bases at V and 5 bases at J, leaving 3 bases unmatched. CDR3 sequence reads: CASRSGLAETQYF. Written as DNA, the CDR3 is TGTGCCAGCAGGTCGGGACTAGCGGAGACCCAGTACTTC.

The rearrangement links TRBV11-3 to TRBJ2-7; weak D call: TRBD2 (5 bases). The germline V gene encodes CDR1 SGHNT and CDR2 YENEEA. The CDR3 spans 15 residues. V lost 5 bases to trimming and J lost 2 bases, with 16 bases between them. CDR3 sequence: CASSGGNFGTYEQYF. The DNA of the CDR3 is TGTGCCAGCAGCGGAGGAAATTTTGGAACCTACGAGCAGTACTTC.

This clone came up a few times. As DNA, the CDR3 is TGTGCCAGCACGACTAGCGGGAACCTCCTCAATGAGCAGTTCTTC. It encodes CASTTSGNLLNEQFF. The rearrangement links TRBV2 to TRBJ2-1, with 11 bases lining up with TRBD2. With V trimmed by 7 bases and J by 6 bases, 8 bases remained unmatched. Germline V gives CDR1 SNHLY, CDR2 FYNNEI. This CDR3 region has 15 residues.

This chain uses TRBV29-1 with TRBJ2-3; 7 bases line up with TRBD2. The CDR3 runs 14 residues. Germline V lookup: CDR1 SQVTM, CDR2 ANQGSEA. With 5 bases clipped from V and 2 bases from J, the junction kept 7 bases outside the gene matches. The CDR3 protein is CSVRASGPTDTQYF. As DNA, the CDR3 is TGCAGCGTTAGGGCTAGCGGACCCACAGATACGCAGTATTTT.

This clone appeared a few times. J is TRBJ2-3 and V is TRBV4-2; TRBD1 aligns across 9 bases. From germline, CDR1 is LGHNA and CDR2 YNFKEQ. CDR3 length: 15 residues. Trimming took 6 bases from V and 6 from J; bases not matched to a gene: 10. The CDR3 region has the DNA TGTGCCAGCAGTCCGACGACAGGGGGTACGGATACGCAGTATTTT. Translating it yields CASSPTTGGTDTQYF.

This clone has just one count. J is TRBJ2-5 and V is TRBV29-1, with D maybe TRBD2 (6 bases). Per the germline V gene, CDR1 is SQVTM and CDR2 is ANQGSEA. The CDR3 has 15 amino acids. The germline V and J ends were trimmed by 4 bases and 4 bases, with 19 bases remaining between them. The CDR3 region has the DNA TGCAGCGTTGGGCAGGGACTGCCTTTCCGAGAGACCCAGTACTTC. Translated, it gives CSVGQGLPFRETQYF. The variable domain in full, with the rest retrieved from reference TRBV29-1 and TRBJ2-5, is SAVISQKPSRDICQRGTSLTIQCQVDSQVTMMFWYRQQPGQSLTLIATANQGSEATYESGFVIDKFPISRPNLTFSTLTVSNMSPEDSSIYLCSVGQGLPFRETQYFGPGTRLLVL.

This clone was seen a few times. The V call is TRBV18, the J call TRBJ2-3; TRBD2 aligns across 13 bases. Germline-derived CDR1 and CDR2 are KGHSH and LQKENI. The CDR3 is 16 residues long. V gave up 4 bases and J gave up 6 bases; unmatched junction bases: 7. In DNA, the CDR3 is TGTGCCAGCTCACTTTGGACTAGCGGGAGAAGGGATACGCAGTATTTT. Residues: CASSLWTSGRRDTQYF.

The chain has TRBV11-2 and TRBJ1-1, with 10 bases identical to TRBD1. V trimming: 4 bases; J trimming: 4 bases; junction bases outside the gene matches: 6. The CDR3 length is 15 residues. The V gene's germline CDR1 is SGHAT and CDR2 FQNNGV. CDR3 amino acids: CASSYWTGGSTEAFF. In nucleotides, the CDR3 is TGTGCCAGCAGCTACTGGACAGGGGGTTCCACTGAAGCTTTCTTT.

The rearrangement links TRBV10-2 to TRBJ2-7; D perhaps matches TRBD1 (6 bases). Germline CDR1 WSHSY, CDR2 SAAADI. V lost 6 bases and J 7 bases, leaving 19 bases between the germline ends. The CDR3 length is 14 residues. The CDR3 here is CASSHQQGQREQYF. CDR3 DNA: TGCGCCAGCAGCCACCAACAAGGACAGCGAGAGCAGTACTTC.

The rearrangement links TRBV14 to TRBJ1-5; perhaps TRBD1 as D (5 bases). V shed 0 bases and J shed 5 bases, with 17 bases lying between them. This CDR3 contains 17 residues. CDR1 SGHDN and CDR2 FVKESK come from the germline V gene. Here the CDR3 reads CASSQDSGAIRDQPQHF. CDR3 sequence (DNA): TGTGCCAGCAGCCAAGATTCTGGGGCGATTAGGGATCAGCCCCAGCATTTT.

This clone turned up a few times. V gene TRBV15 combines with J gene TRBJ2-5, with D perhaps TRBD2 (6 bases). Germline lookup yields CDR1 LNHNV and CDR2 YYDKDF (reference sequence). This CDR3 has 17 residues. V lost 0 bases and J lost 4, with 18 bases in between. The CDR3 DNA sequence: TGTGCCACCAGCAGAGATTGGGGGACTCCCTCTGGAGAGACCCAGTACTTC. Its protein is CATSRDWGTPSGETQYF.

About this clone itself: Mismatch with germline at one junction end may stem from a read error. V and J are TRBV28 and TRBJ1-2, with TRBD1 matching over 7 bases. This CDR3 has 14 residues. The germline V gene encodes CDR1 MDHEN and CDR2 SYDVKM. The CDR3 bases are TGTGCCAGCAGTTTACTAGGGACAGACTACGGCTACACCTTC. Amino acid sequence: CASSLLGTDYGYTF.

The chain combines TRBV4-1 with TRBJ2-1; maybe TRBD2 (5 bases). Germline loops: CDR1 MGHRA, CDR2 YSYEKL. Trimming shortened V by 7 bases and J by 0 bases, and 16 bases separated the two germline ends. CDR3 length: 16 residues. This CDR3 reads CASTRAERSSYNEQFF. The CDR3 region has the DNA TGCGCCAGCACCCGCGCAGAGCGGAGCTCCTACAATGAGCAGTTCTTC.

The rearrangement joins TRBV10-1 to TRBJ2-5; the D is unclear. Germline V CDR1 and CDR2: WNHNN, SYGVQD (reference sequence). CDR3 length equals 14 residues. The ends were cut back, 2 bases at V and 2 bases at J, with 9 bases in the middle. Here the CDR3 reads CASSEGQAQETQYF. CDR3 in DNA: TGCGCCAGCAGTGAGGGGCAGGCGCAAGAGACCCAGTACTTC.

The chain links TRBV6-5 to TRBJ2-7; D gene unclear. The CDR3 extends over 16 amino acids. The germline V and J ends were trimmed by 2 bases and 2 bases, with 16 bases remaining between them. Germline V gene sequence: CDR1 MNHEY, CDR2 SVGAGI. CDR3 sequence reads: CASSYARRPSTYEQYF. The CDR3 coding sequence is TGTGCCAGCAGTTACGCGCGGAGACCAAGCACCTACGAGCAGTACTTC.

This clone has only a few counts. The J gene is TRBJ2-1, the V gene TRBV7-9; a possible D gene is TRBD1 (7 bases). Germline V gene sequence: CDR1 SEHNR, CDR2 FQNEAQ (reference sequence). The CDR3 loop spans 13 amino acids. V was cut by 5 bases and J by 7 bases, with 12 bases left in between. CDR3 loop: CASSAGQTNEQFF. The CDR3 DNA reads TGTGCCAGCAGCGCGGGACAGACAAATGAGCAGTTCTTC. The entire variable domain, with the rest obtained from reference TRBV7-9 and TRBJ2-1, is as follows: DTGVSQNPRHKITKRGQNVTFRCDPISEHNRLYWYRQTLGQGPEFLTYFQNEAQLEKSRLLSDRFSAERPKGSFSTLEIQRTEQGDSAMYLCASSAGQTNEQFFGPGTRLTVL.

The chain's CDR3 is CASSLDLGDTFTDTQYF. The DNA for the CDR3 is TGTGCCAGCAGCTTAGATTTGGGGGACACCTTCACAGATACGCAGTATTTT. The gene calls are TRBV11-3 and TRBJ2-3; D might be TRBD1 (6 bases). CDR1 and CDR2 (germline): SGHNT, YENEEA. The CDR3 sequence is 17 residues long. Trimming stripped 0 bases from V and 2 bases from J, with 15 bases between.